This entry is about one T cell receptor (beta chain). The antigen is undetermined. The record originates from a study of cytomegalovirus exposure and HLA in healthy donors. Study observations and caveats: It has been reported that TCR beta sequences accurately predicted the HLA-A and HLA-B alleles of most subjects.

The PCR had 60 Vbeta and 13 Jbeta primers. Sequencing used immunoSEQ multiplex PCR; TCRdb keeps in-frame clones, though not all of them. Of over 75,000 clones listed, nearly 80% are singletons. Looked up from germline, CDR1 is MDHEN and CDR2 is SYDVKM. Germline trimming cut 6 bases from V and 1 base from J; bases unmatched to any gene: 9. The CDR3 is 15 residues long. V and J are TRBV28 and TRBJ2-7, with 7 bases matching TRBD1. This clonotype originated in a female donor in good health and CMV-seronegative. Sequenced material: PBMCs. The CDR3 nucleotides read TGTGCCAGCAGCATACAGGGGATGGGGTCCTACGAGCAGTACTTC. Residues: CASSIQGMGSYEQYF.